The next 22 T cell receptor beta chains were all read from a single sample in a study of T cell responses to AZD1222 COVID-19 vaccine. Sequencing used immunoSEQ multiplex PCR; TCRdb keeps in-frame clones, though not all of them. The table includes some 100,000 clones, 70% to 90% detected once. The sequenced sample was peripheral blood, obtained on day 0 of AZD1222 vaccination. The receptors were sampled from an adult in good health.

V usage is TRBV5-1 and J usage is TRBJ2-4, with TRBD2 identical over 15 bases. Germline trimming cut 4 bases from V and 0 bases from J; bases unmatched to any gene: 8. Per germline, CDR1 SGHRS and CDR2 YFSETQ. The CDR3 runs 19 residues. The CDR3 DNA follows: TGCGCCAGCAGCCCGGGACTAGCGGGAGGAGACTTAGCCAAAAACATTCAGTACTTC. Translating gives CASSPGLAGGDLAKNIQYF.

The chain carries TRBV2 and TRBJ1-5; D remains ambiguous. CDR3 length: 14 residues. V was clipped by 7 bases and J by 0 bases, with 10 bases between them. CDR1 is SNHLY, CDR2 FYNNEI, per germline. The CDR3 bases are TGTGCCAGCAACGGGCAAGTTAGCAATCAGCCCCAGCATTTT. Translation: CASNGQVSNQPQHF.

The CDR3 DNA follows: TGCGCCAGCAGCTTGCGGGGGGGGCAAGAGACCCAGTACTTC. Translating gives CASSLRGGQETQYF. V usage is TRBV5-1 and J usage is TRBJ2-5; TRBD2 matches 8 bases. The V gene's germline CDR1 is SGHRS and CDR2 YFSETQ. With V trimmed by 1 base and J by 2 bases, 1 base remained unmatched. This CDR3 is built from 14 residues.

The CDR3 region has the DNA TGTGCCAGCACCATTTTTATGGGGTATAGCAATCAGCCCCAGCATTTT. Translating it yields CASTIFMGYSNQPQHF. This chain links TRBV28 with TRBJ1-5; no reliable D call. The CDR3 extends over 16 amino acids. Germline assignment: CDR1 MDHEN and CDR2 SYDVKM. Trimming left V 7 bases short and J 0 bases short, with 16 bases between.

This rearrangement joins TRBV18 to TRBJ2-3; 12 bases are a match to TRBD2. The CDR3 spans 16 residues. Germline CDR1 reads KGHSH; CDR2 reads LQKENI. The V segment lost 3 bases and the J segment 3 bases; nucleotides outside the gene matches: 4. The CDR3 bases are TGTGCCAGCTCACCCGGACTAGCGGGAAAAACAGATACGCAGTATTTT. Protein sequence: CASSPGLAGKTDTQYF.

This sequence joins TRBV5-6 and TRBJ1-2, with TRBD1 matching over 7 bases. CDR3 length equals 15 residues. V lost 0 bases and J lost 4; bases outside the gene matches: 6. Germline CDR1 is SGHDT and CDR2 is YYEEEE. The CDR3: CASSLGQGLFYGYTF. CDR3 bases: TGTGCCAGCAGCTTGGGACAGGGACTTTTCTATGGCTACACCTTC. Filled out from reference TRBV5-6 and TRBJ1-2, the complete variable domain reads DAGVTQSPTHLIKTRGQQVTLRCSPKSGHDTVSWYQQALGQGPQFIFQYYEEEERQRGNFPDRFSGHQFPNYSSELNVNALLLGDSALYLCASSLGQGLFYGYTFGSGTRLTVV.

The V and J genes are TRBV19 and TRBJ1-4; D might be TRBD1 (5 bases). Deletions cut 10 bases from V and 11 bases from J, with 20 bases between. Germline loops: CDR1 LNHDA, CDR2 SQIVND (reference sequence). The CDR3 runs to 13 residues. The CDR3 DNA follows: TGTGCCACCGCCCCGGGGCCCGCAGGGAAACTGTTTTTT. Protein sequence: CATAPGPAGKLFF.

This chain links TRBV24-1 with TRBJ1-1, with 10 positions matching TRBD1. The length of the CDR3 is 15 residues. V dropped 3 bases and J dropped 7; count of bases not matched to a gene: 7. Germline V CDR1 and CDR2: KGHDR, SFDVKD. The CDR3 sequence: CATSDGATGGGEAFF. CDR3 DNA: TGTGCCACCAGTGATGGAGCGACAGGGGGCGGTGAAGCTTTCTTT.

V and J are TRBV3-1 (or the pseudogene TRBV3-2) and TRBJ1-6; D is undetermined. In germline, CDR1 is LGHDT, CDR2 YNNKEL (reference sequence). The CDR3 loop spans 15 amino acids. V gave up 0 bases and J gave up 11 bases, with 14 bases separating them. The CDR3 region has the DNA TGTGCCAGCAGCCAAGACGGGAGGGTTTCGGCACCCCTCCACTTT. It translates to CASSQDGRVSAPLHF.

CDR3 bases: TGTGCCAGCACCTCAGCAGGCATCTTTGGCTACACCTTC. Protein: CASTSAGIFGYTF. This chain joins TRBV6-5 and TRBJ1-2; D uncertain. The CDR3 is 13 residues long. The germline V and J ends were trimmed by 7 bases and 7 bases, with 16 bases remaining between them. CDR1 is MNHEY and CDR2 is SVGAGI in the germline V gene.

The chain employs TRBV5-8 and TRBJ2-7; TRBD1 aligns across 9 bases. The V gene's germline CDR1 is SGHTS and CDR2 YDEGEE. J was trimmed by 6 bases and V by 0 bases; bases with no gene match: 10. The CDR3 loop spans 16 amino acids. The CDR3 sequence: CASSLAPDRGSGEQYF. The CDR3 DNA sequence: TGTGCCAGCAGCTTGGCCCCCGACAGGGGGTCCGGCGAGCAGTACTTC.

The chain combines TRBV5-1 with TRBJ2-7, with 10 bases matching TRBD1. CDR3 length: 13 residues. The germline V gene has CDR1 SGHRS and CDR2 YFSETQ. The J segment lost 6 bases and the V segment lost 4 bases, leaving 4 bases of the junction unmatched. The CDR3 DNA reads TGCGCCAGCAGCATAGACAGGGGGCGCGAGCAGTACTTC. As protein: CASSIDRGREQYF.

This clone was recorded a few times. The CDR3 nucleotides are TGTGCCAGCTCACCACCCACAGGGGGTCTGGCAGATACGCAGTATTTT. This encodes CASSPPTGGLADTQYF. The V gene is TRBV18, the J gene TRBJ2-3; TRBD1 agrees at 8 bases. Germline loops: CDR1 KGHSH, CDR2 LQKENI. V was clipped by 0 bases and J by 4 bases; unmatched bases: 6. The CDR3 covers 16 residues.

The J gene is TRBJ2-7, the V gene TRBV7-8; D unclear. Germline CDR1 SGHVS, CDR2 FQNEAQ. Trimming left V 6 bases short and J 3 bases short, with 6 bases between. CDR3 length: 11 amino acids. CDR3 loop: CASSFYYEQYF. The CDR3 DNA reads TGTGCCAGCAGTTTTTACTACGAGCAGTACTTC. The variable domain in full, with the rest retrieved from reference TRBV7-8 and TRBJ2-7, is GAGVSQSPRYKVAKRGQDVALRCDPISGHVSLFWYQQALGQGPEFLTYFQNEAQLDKSGLPSDRFFAERPEGSVSTLKIQRTQQEDSAVYLCASSFYYEQYFGPGTRLTVT.

The chain is built from TRBV11-2 and TRBJ2-2; no firm D call. The V gene lost 5 bases and the J gene lost 9 bases, with 4 bases spanning the gap. The CDR3 extends over 10 amino acids. CDR1 and CDR2 (germline): SGHAT, FQNNGV. The DNA of the CDR3 is TGTGCCAGCAGCCACCGGGAGCTGTTTTTT. This encodes CASSHRELFF.

The rearrangement uses TRBV20-1 and TRBJ1-3, with no clear D. There are 16 residues in the CDR3. Germline V gene lookup returns CDR1 DFQATT and CDR2 SNEGSKA (reference sequence). Trimming stripped 3 bases from V and 2 bases from J, with 17 bases between. This chain's CDR3 is CSASGHGSRTGNTIYF. The CDR3 coding sequence is TGCAGTGCTAGTGGCCATGGAAGTAGGACTGGAAACACCATATATTTT.

This clone occurred once. The genes are TRBV5-8 and TRBJ2-3; 7 bases match TRBD1. The CDR3 is made up of 17 amino acids. CDR1 is SGHTS, CDR2 YDEGEE, per germline. V was clipped by 4 bases and J by 0 bases; unmatched bases: 11. Here the CDR3 reads CASSAGQASVSTDTQYF. DNA of the CDR3: TGTGCCAGCAGCGCAGGACAGGCCTCAGTAAGCACAGATACGCAGTATTTT. The full variable domain, completed using reference TRBV5-8 and TRBJ2-3, is EAGVTQSPTHLIKTRGQQATLRCSPISGHTSVYWYQQALGLGLQFLLWYDEGEERNRGNFPPRFSGRQFPNYSSELNVNALELEDSALYLCASSAGQASVSTDTQYFGPGTRLTVL.

The CDR3 reads CSVGQAKRDTQYF. The CDR3 coding sequence is TGCAGCGTAGGACAGGCCAAGCGGGATACGCAGTATTTT. The J gene is TRBJ2-3, the V gene TRBV29-1, with 7 bases matching TRBD1. V was clipped by 6 bases and J by 6 bases; unmatched bases: 9. The V gene's germline CDR1 is SQVTM and CDR2 ANQGSEA. This CDR3 region has 13 residues.

The genes are TRBV5-1 and TRBJ2-7, with D uncertain. The V end lost 4 bases, the J end lost 2 bases, and 10 bases lay between the germline ends. Germline lookup yields CDR1 SGHRS and CDR2 YFSETQ. This CDR3 has 13 residues. The CDR3 region has the DNA TGCGCCAGCAGCCAAACCGTTGCCTACGAGCAGTACTTC. Protein product: CASSQTVAYEQYF.

The rearrangement uses TRBV11-2 and TRBJ2-1, with D unresolved. V shed 5 bases and J shed 4 bases, with 6 bases lying between them. The germline gives CDR1 SGHAT, CDR2 FQNNGV. The CDR3 has 12 amino acids. The CDR3 sequence: CASSHSYNEQFF. CDR3 bases: TGTGCCAGCAGCCACAGTTACAATGAGCAGTTCTTC.

The V and J genes are TRBV5-1 and TRBJ1-1; unclear D gene. V dropped 1 base and J dropped 0 bases, with 10 bases sitting between them. This CDR3 region has 15 residues. The germline V gene has CDR1 SGHRS and CDR2 YFSETQ. CDR3 coding DNA: TGCGCCAGCAGCTTGACTGGAGGGCTGAACACTGAAGCTTTCTTT. It specifies CASSLTGGLNTEAFF.

The chain links TRBV5-1 to TRBJ1-3; TRBD1 matches at 9 bases. Trimming removed 4 bases from V and 4 bases from J; junction bases left unmatched: 3. The germline gives CDR1 SGHRS, CDR2 YFSETQ. The CDR3 is made up of 14 amino acids. The CDR3 loop is CASSPGTGGNTIYF. CDR3 DNA sequence: TGCGCCAGCAGCCCCGGGACAGGGGGAAACACCATATATTTT.